The clone carrying this T cell receptor (beta chain) was seen only once. This specimen belongs to a study of blood T cell repertoires in COVID-19. Study background: The study drew acute and convalescent COVID-19 samples from the United States, Italy and Spain. Sources were T cells, B-cell-depleted T cells, or PBMCs; the material itself was cDNA or gDNA.

Profiled with immunoSEQ multiplex PCR; TCRdb holds only in-frame clones, not every one. The table has just over 70,000 clones, about 80% seen once. The sequence came from a woman aged 70-85 years with acute or convalescent COVID-19. The material sequenced was peripheral blood.

The CDR3 reads CATSGAGRTQETQYF. The CDR3 DNA sequence: TGTGCCACCTCTGGGGCTGGACGGACCCAAGAGACCCAGTACTTC. J is TRBJ2-5 and V is TRBV24-1; perhaps TRBD1 as D (5 bases). Trimming took 9 bases from V and 1 from J, leaving 17 bases between them. The CDR3 totals 15 residues. Germline-derived CDR1 and CDR2 are KGHDR and SFDVKD.